One sample yielded the 15 T cell receptor beta chains listed below, sequenced in a study of shared clonotypes between healthy human individuals. The assay was immunoSEQ multiplex PCR, and TCRdb's table has in-frame clones only and misses some. The table lists about 770,000 clones, approximately 77% of them singletons. The sequencing sample was made of memory CD4+ T cells sorted from blood. Subset: CD45RA-negative fraction. The receptors originated from a woman in her twenties or thirties in good health.

This clone was counted between two and nine times. The rearrangement joins TRBV4-1 to TRBJ2-5; 7 bases are a match to TRBD2. Germline-derived CDR1 and CDR2 are MGHRA and YSYEKL. This CDR3 comprises 15 residues. V lost 0 bases and J lost 4; bases outside the gene matches: 5. For the CDR3, the DNA is TGCGCCAGCAGCCAAGAAGCGGCGGGGGTAGAGACCCAGTACTTC. This sequence encodes CASSQEAAGVETQYF.

The J gene is TRBJ1-3, the V gene TRBV6-5; D not certain. The CDR3 length is 14 residues. Germline-derived CDR1 and CDR2 are MNHEY and SVGAGI. V lost 0 bases, J lost 2 bases, and 5 bases lay in between. CDR3 DNA sequence: TGTGCCAGCAGTTACTCGGGTCCTGGAAACACCATATATTTT. Its protein product is CASSYSGPGNTIYF.

The rearrangement joins TRBV2 to TRBJ2-3; 9 bases are a match to TRBD2. V shed 6 bases, J shed 5 bases, and the junction held 6 bases outside the gene matches. This CDR3 region has 14 residues. Per the germline V gene, CDR1 is SNHLY and CDR2 is FYNNEI. The CDR3 here is CASSRSGSKDTQYF. CDR3 nucleotides: TGTGCCAGCAGCCGTAGCGGGAGTAAAGATACGCAGTATTTT.

This clone showed up just a few times. Other nucleotide sequences from this sample produce the same CDR3. The rearrangement joins TRBV2 to TRBJ2-6; D is unresolved. The CDR3 runs 11 residues. The germline V gene has CDR1 SNHLY and CDR2 FYNNEI. Trimming removed 8 bases at V and 3 bases at J, with 2 bases between. The chain's CDR3 is CASGGANVLTF. The DNA for the CDR3 is TGTGCCAGCGGTGGGGCCAACGTCCTGACTTTC.

Of note for this clone: The sample has other DNA sequences that encode this CDR3 too. The J gene is TRBJ2-7, the V gene TRBV27, with D hard to call. The CDR3 covers 14 residues. Germline-derived CDR1 and CDR2 are MNHEY and SMNVEV (reference sequence). Trimming left V 6 bases short and J 4 bases short, with 16 bases between. The CDR3 is CASSLVGYPYEQYF. The CDR3 DNA is TGTGCCAGCAGCCTTGTGGGATACCCTTACGAGCAGTACTTC.

This clone showed up just a few times. The J gene is TRBJ2-1, the V gene TRBV18; tentative D call: TRBD2 (6 bases). Trimming cost V 3 bases and J 3 bases, with 15 bases left between them. Germline CDR1 and CDR2: KGHSH and LQKENI. This CDR3 is 16 amino acids long. CDR3 coding DNA: TGTGCCAGCTCACCTATTGAGACTAGGAACTACAATGAGCAGTTCTTC. Amino acids: CASSPIETRNYNEQFF.

The chain links TRBV11-2 to TRBJ2-7, with 10 bases identical to TRBD1. Germline V CDR1 and CDR2: SGHAT, FQNNGV. Trimming at V came to 8 bases and at J to 4 bases, leaving 8 bases not matched to a gene. There are 14 residues in the CDR3. The CDR3, as DNA: TGTGCCAGCGCAGACAGGGGGCTGGTATACGAGCAGTACTTC. Translation: CASADRGLVYEQYF.

The rearrangement joins TRBV5-1 to TRBJ2-7; tentative D call: TRBD1 (5 bases). This CDR3 spans 14 amino acids. Germline CDR1 SGHRS, CDR2 YFSETQ. V was clipped by 2 bases and J by 3 bases, with 12 bases between them. CDR3 in DNA: TGCGCCAGCAGCTTAGACAGAGAAAACTACGAGCAGTACTTC. This encodes CASSLDRENYEQYF.

This sequence joins TRBV11-2 and TRBJ2-1, with a weak D call TRBD2 (6 bases). V was cut by 5 bases and J by 4 bases, with 12 bases left in between. CDR1 is SGHAT, CDR2 FQNNGV, per germline. This CDR3 region has 14 residues. CDR3 sequence reads: CASSRDLPYNEQFF. The CDR3 nucleotides are TGTGCCAGCAGCCGGGACTTACCTTACAATGAGCAGTTCTTC.

The CDR3 sequence: CASSIDHRGTEAFF. CDR3 nucleotide sequence: TGTGCCAGTAGTATAGATCACAGGGGCACTGAAGCTTTCTTT. The chain uses TRBV19 and TRBJ1-1; 7 bases are a match to TRBD1. After removal of 0 bases from V and 4 bases from J, the junction contained 2 bases not matched to a gene. Per germline, CDR1 LNHDA and CDR2 SQIVND (reference sequence). The CDR3 spans 14 residues.

The CDR3 DNA follows: TGTGCCAGCAGCTTTACCGGGCTATCGGATGAGCAGTTCTTC. This gives the protein CASSFTGLSDEQFF. V and J are TRBV7-8 and TRBJ2-1; D is uncertain. The germline V gene encodes CDR1 SGHVS and CDR2 FQNEAQ. V lost 3 bases, J lost 8 bases, and 14 bases lay in between. CDR3 size: 14 residues.

For this clone: Other nucleotide sequences in the sample specify the same CDR3. The chain combines TRBV4-1 with TRBJ2-7; 8 bases are a match to TRBD2. The CDR3 runs to 15 residues. CDR1 and CDR2 (germline): MGHRA, YSYEKL. Unmatched junction bases numbered 2, after V lost 0 bases and J lost 1 base. The CDR3 spells CASSQELADSYEQYF. The CDR3 DNA reads as TGCGCCAGCAGCCAAGAACTAGCGGATTCCTACGAGCAGTACTTC.

The chain couples TRBV19 to TRBJ1-4; possible D gene TRBD1, 6 bases. Germline CDR1 is LNHDA and CDR2 is SQIVND (reference sequence). The CDR3 loop spans 14 amino acids. The V gene lost 7 bases and the J gene lost 8 bases, with 17 bases spanning the gap. The CDR3 sequence is CASTLSATGEKLFF. As DNA, the CDR3 is TGTGCCAGTACCCTATCGGCAACAGGGGAAAAACTGTTTTTT.

The chain is built from TRBV5-1 and TRBJ2-1; 12 bases are a match to TRBD2. The CDR3 is made up of 14 amino acids. The germline CDR1 and CDR2 sequences are SGHRS and YFSETQ. Germline trimming cut 3 bases from V and 6 bases from J; bases unmatched to any gene: 1. The CDR3: CASSSLAGGNEQFF. Written as DNA, the CDR3 is TGCGCCAGCAGCTCACTAGCGGGAGGCAATGAGCAGTTCTTC. The variable domain in full, completed from reference TRBV5-1 and TRBJ2-1, reads KAGVTQTPRYLIKTRGQQVTLSCSPISGHRSVSWYQQTPGQGLQFLFEYFSETQRNKGNFPGRFSGRQFSNSRSEMNVSTLELGDSALYLCASSSLAGGNEQFFGPGTRLTVL.

This clone occurred once. This chain uses TRBV19 with TRBJ2-6; TRBD1 or TRBD2 may be the D gene (5 bases each). V shed 4 bases and J shed 2 bases, with 18 bases lying between them. Germline V gives CDR1 LNHDA, CDR2 SQIVND (reference sequence). This CDR3 comprises 18 residues. CDR3: CASSKGLRGTPGANVLTF. The DNA for the CDR3 is TGTGCCAGTAGTAAAGGCTTGAGGGGCACCCCTGGGGCCAACGTCCTGACTTTC.